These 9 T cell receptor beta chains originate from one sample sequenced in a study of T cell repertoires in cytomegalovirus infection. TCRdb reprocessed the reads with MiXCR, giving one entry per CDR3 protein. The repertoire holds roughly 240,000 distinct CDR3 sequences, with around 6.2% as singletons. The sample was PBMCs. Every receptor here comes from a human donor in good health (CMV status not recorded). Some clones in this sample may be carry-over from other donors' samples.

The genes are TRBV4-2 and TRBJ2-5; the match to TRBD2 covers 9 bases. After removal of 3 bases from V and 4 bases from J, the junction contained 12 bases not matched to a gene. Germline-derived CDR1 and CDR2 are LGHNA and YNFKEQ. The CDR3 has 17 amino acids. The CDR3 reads CASSQIAGALLRETQYF. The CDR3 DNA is TGTGCCAGCAGCCAGATAGCGGGGGCTCTCTTAAGAGAGACCCAGTACTTC.

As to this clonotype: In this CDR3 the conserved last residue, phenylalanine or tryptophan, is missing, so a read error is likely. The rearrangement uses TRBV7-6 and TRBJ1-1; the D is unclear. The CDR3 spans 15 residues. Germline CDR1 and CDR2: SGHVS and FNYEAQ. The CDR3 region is CANSLDGGGVSEAFI. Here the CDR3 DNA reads TGTGCCAACAGCTTAGACGGAGGTGGCGTCTCTGAAGCTTTCATT.

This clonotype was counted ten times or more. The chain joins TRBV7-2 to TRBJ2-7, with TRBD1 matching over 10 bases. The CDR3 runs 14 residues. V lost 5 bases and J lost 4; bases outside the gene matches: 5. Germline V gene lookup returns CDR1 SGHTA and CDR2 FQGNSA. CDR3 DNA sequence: TGTGCCAGCAGCGTCGGGACAGGGGTGTACGAGCAGTACTTC. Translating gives CASSVGTGVYEQYF.

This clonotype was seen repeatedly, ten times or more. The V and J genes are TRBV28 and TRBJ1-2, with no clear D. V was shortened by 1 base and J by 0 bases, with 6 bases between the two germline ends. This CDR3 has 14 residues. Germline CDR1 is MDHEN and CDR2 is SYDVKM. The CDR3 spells CASSLLSPNYGYTF. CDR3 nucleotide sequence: TGTGCCAGCAGTTTATTGTCTCCTAACTATGGCTACACCTTC.

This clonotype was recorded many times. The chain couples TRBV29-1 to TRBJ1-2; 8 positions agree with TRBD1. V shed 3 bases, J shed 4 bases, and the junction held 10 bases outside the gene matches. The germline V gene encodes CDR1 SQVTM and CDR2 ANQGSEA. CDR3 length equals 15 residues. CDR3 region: CSVELGRGQVYGYTF. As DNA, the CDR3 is TGCAGCGTTGAGTTGGGCAGGGGGCAGGTCTATGGCTACACCTTC.

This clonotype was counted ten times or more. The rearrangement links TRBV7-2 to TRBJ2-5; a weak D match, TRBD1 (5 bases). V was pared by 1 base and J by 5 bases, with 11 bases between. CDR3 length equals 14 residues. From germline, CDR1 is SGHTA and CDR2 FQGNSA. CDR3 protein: CASSLGQLRETQYF. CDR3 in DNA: TGTGCCAGCAGCTTAGGACAGCTACGGGAGACCCAGTACTTC.

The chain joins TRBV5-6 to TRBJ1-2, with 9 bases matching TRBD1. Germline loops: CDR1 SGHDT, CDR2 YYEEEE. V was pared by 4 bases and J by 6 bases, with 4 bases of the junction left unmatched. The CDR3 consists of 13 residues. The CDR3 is CASSPRTGDGYTF. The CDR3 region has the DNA TGTGCCAGCAGCCCTCGGACAGGGGATGGCTACACCTTC. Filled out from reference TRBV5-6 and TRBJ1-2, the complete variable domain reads DAGVTQSPTHLIKTRGQQVTLRCSPKSGHDTVSWYQQALGQGPQFIFQYYEEEERQRGNFPDRFSGHQFPNYSSELNVNALLLGDSALYLCASSPRTGDGYTFGSGTRLTVV.

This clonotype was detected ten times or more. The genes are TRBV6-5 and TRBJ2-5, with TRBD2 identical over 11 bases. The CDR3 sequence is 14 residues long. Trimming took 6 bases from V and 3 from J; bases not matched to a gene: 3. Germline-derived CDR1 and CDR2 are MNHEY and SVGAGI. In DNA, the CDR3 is TGTGCCAGCAGCTTAGCGGGAGGGGAAGAGACCCAGTACTTC. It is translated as CASSLAGGEETQYF.

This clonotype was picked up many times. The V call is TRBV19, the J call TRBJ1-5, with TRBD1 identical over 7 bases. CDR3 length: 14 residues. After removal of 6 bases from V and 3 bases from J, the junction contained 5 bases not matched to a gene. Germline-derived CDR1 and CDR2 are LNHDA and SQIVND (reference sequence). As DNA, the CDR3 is TGTGCCAGTAGAACACAGGGGCCCAATCAGCCCCAGCATTTT. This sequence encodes CASRTQGPNQPQHF. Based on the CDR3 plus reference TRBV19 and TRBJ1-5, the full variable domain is DGGITQSPKYLFRKEGQNVTLSCEQNLNHDAMYWYRQDPGQGLRLIYYSQIVNDFQKGDIAEGYSVSREKKESFPLTVTSAQKNPTAFYLCASRTQGPNQPQHFGDGTRLSIL.